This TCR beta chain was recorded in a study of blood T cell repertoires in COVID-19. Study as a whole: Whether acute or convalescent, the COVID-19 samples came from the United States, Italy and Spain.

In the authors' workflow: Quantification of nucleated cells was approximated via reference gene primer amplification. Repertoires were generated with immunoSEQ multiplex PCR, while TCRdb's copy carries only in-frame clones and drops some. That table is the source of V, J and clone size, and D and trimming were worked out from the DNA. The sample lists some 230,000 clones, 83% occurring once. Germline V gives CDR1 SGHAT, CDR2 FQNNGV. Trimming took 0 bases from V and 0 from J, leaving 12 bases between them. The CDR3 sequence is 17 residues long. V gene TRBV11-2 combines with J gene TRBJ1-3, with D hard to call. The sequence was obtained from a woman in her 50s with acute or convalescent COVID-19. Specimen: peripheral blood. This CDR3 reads CASSLEGAGYSGNTIYF. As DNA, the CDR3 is TGTGCCAGCAGCTTAGAAGGTGCAGGTTACTCTGGAAACACCATATATTTT. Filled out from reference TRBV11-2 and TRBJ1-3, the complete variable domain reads EAGVAQSPRYKIIEKRQSVAFWCNPISGHATLYWYQQILGQGPKLLIQFQNNGVVDDSQLPKDRFSAERLKGVDSTLKIQPAKLEDSAVYLCASSLEGAGYSGNTIYFGEGSWLTVV.